This T cell receptor beta chain was identified during a study of CD8 T cells in Susac syndrome (dated by TCRdb to the late 2010s). For the wider study: The study used repertoire sequencing to test whether antigen drove CD8+ T cell activation and differentiation in Susac syndrome. Study-wide conclusions, independent of this receptor: The number of individuals in the TCR sequencing and HLA analysis was acknowledged as relatively small.

Of note for this clonotype: The antigen it recognizes is unknown. Qualities for individual bases were not recorded, and no much larger clone is one base off.

From the cysteine through the phenylalanine, the CDR3 covers 13 amino acids. The only DNA kept is the CDR3, 39 bases in frame from the first base. The germline V gene (reference sequence) specifies DFQATT as CDR1 and SNEGSKA as CDR2. V sheds 3 bases and J sheds 1 base, leaving 9 bases between their ends. RNA was extracted with the RNeasy kit and roughly 0.5 to 1 ug was reverse transcribed using random hexamers. The immunoSEQ multiplex PCR assay, covering 54 Vbeta and 13 Jbeta segments, was used to amplify TCR beta CDR3 regions. PCR amplification bias was corrected using a synthetic template baseline for primer optimization and computational correction. As for the original processing: Reads were assigned to V, D and J genes according to IMGT and analyzed in immunoSEQ Analyzer, with only productive sequences retained. Clonality was computed as one minus Shannon entropy normalized by log2 of the number of productive unique sequences. For each patient and control, public and private clones were evaluated within the 100 most prevalent clones. Clones were defined as Susac-specific if absent from the healthy and MS cohorts, from roughly 1,100 published viral clones and from other ImmuneACCESS disease sequences. TCRdb cleaned the public reads at Q25 with fastp, built clones with MiXCR and kept in-frame beta chains. Rows with one shared CDR3 protein collapse into an entry with the most common genes and DNA. TCRdb assigned the V and J calls; the authors' analysis was not used. In this sample the table shows some 130,000 distinct CDR3 sequences, 90% to 95% of which occur a single time. The ten largest clones capture around 0.12% of the sample.

Peripheral blood CD8+ and CD4+ T cells from healthy donors, Susac syndrome patients and multiple sclerosis patients were profiled by high-throughput TCR beta sequencing. The healthy donors served as controls matched for age and sex. Bulk CD8+ and CD4+ T cells were purified magnetically by negative isolation, whereas CD8+ TEMRA cells were enriched by FACS. Blood was collected in EDTA tubes and processed within 24 hours, with PBMCs isolated through density gradient centrifugation. PBMCs destined for TCR sequencing were cryopreserved in liquid nitrogen and later thawed in a 37 °C water bath. Purity of sorted or isolated CD4+, CD8+ and CD8+ TEMRA cells was at least 90%.

The clonotype comes from a human donor in good health. The chain uses TRBV20-1 and TRBJ1-1; the best D guess is TRBD1, with 6 bases matching. The source material was CD4+ T cells from PBMCs. At the DNA level, the sequence is TGCAGTGCTAGTAAGGGGGGGAACACTGAAGCTTTCTTT. Translated, this is CSASKGGNTEAFF.